This paragraph covers one T cell receptor (beta chain) sequence. It lacks a known antigen. No much larger clone exists at a distance of one base, and base qualities are not known. V lost 2 bases and J lost 8 bases; the stretch between them is 13 bases long. From the cysteine through the phenylalanine, the CDR3 covers 14 amino acids. Solely the CDR3 DNA is kept, with 42 bases framed from the first base. CDR1 is given as SGHTA and CDR2 as FQGTGA, both from the germline V gene. RNA was extracted using the RNeasy kit, and roughly 0.5 to 1 microgram was reverse transcribed with random hexamers. TCR beta CDR3 regions were amplified with the immunoSEQ multiplex PCR assay covering 54 Vbeta and 13 Jbeta segments. Bias from PCR amplification was corrected by using a synthetic template baseline for primer optimization and for computational correction. As for the original processing: Reads were annotated to V, D and J genes per IMGT and analyzed with immunoSEQ Analyzer, keeping only productive sequences. To calculate clonality, Shannon entropy was normalized by log2 of the number of productive unique sequences and then subtracted from one. For each patient and control, public and private clones were evaluated within the 100 most prevalent clones. Clones were defined as Susac-specific if absent from the healthy and MS cohorts, from 900 to 1,300 published viral clones and from other ImmuneACCESS disease sequences. Through fastp at Q25 and MiXCR, TCRdb rebuilt clones from the public reads, retaining in-frame beta chains. Every distinct CDR3 protein forms one entry, paired with its most common genes and DNA. In this record, the V and J calls reflect TCRdb's handling and not the investigators' own analysis. The sample yields 150,000 to 200,000 distinct CDR3 sequences; around 96% were counted once. Roughly 0.16% of the sample lies in the top ten.

This entry comes from a study of CD8 T cells in Susac syndrome (dated by TCRdb to between 2017 and 2020). A note on the overall study: The study used repertoire sequencing to test whether antigen drove CD8+ T cell activation and differentiation in Susac syndrome. CD8+ T cell repertoire clonality was compared between some 12 healthy donors, some 14 Susac syndrome patients and approximately 15 multiple sclerosis patients.

Broader findings and caveats from the paper: The number of individuals in the TCR sequencing and HLA analysis was acknowledged as relatively small.

Peripheral blood CD8+ and CD4+ T cells from healthy donors, Susac syndrome patients and multiple sclerosis patients were profiled using high-throughput TCR beta sequencing. The multiple sclerosis controls were treatment-naive patients whose relapsing-remitting disease, either stable or active, fulfilled the revised McDonald criteria. Bulk CD8+ and CD4+ T cells were purified by magnetic negative isolation, while CD8+ TEMRA cells were enriched using FACS. Blood was collected in EDTA tubes and processed within 24 hours, with PBMCs isolated through density gradient centrifugation. PBMCs intended for TCR sequencing were cryopreserved in liquid nitrogen and thawed later in a water bath at 37 degrees C. Purity of sorted or isolated CD4+, CD8+ and CD8+ TEMRA cells was at least 90%.

The sample consisted of CD8+ T cells from PBMCs. This chain is built from TRBV7-3 and TRBJ2-1; TRBD2 is a possible D gene, resting on 6 matching bases. The sequence was collected from a human donor with multiple sclerosis. The sequenced DNA is TGTGCCAGCAGCTTACTTGGGGGGAGCGATGAGCAGTTCTTC. Its translation is CASSLLGGSDEQFF.